The 20 T cell receptor beta chains below all came from one sample that was sequenced in a study of shared clonotypes between healthy human individuals. Assay used: immunoSEQ multiplex PCR; TCRdb lists only in-frame clones, some missing. Seen here are some 1,100,000 clones, about 80% observed once, and the top ten hold under 0.6%. Sequenced: memory CD4+ T cells from PBMCs. Subset given: CD45RA-negative fraction. Source of these receptors: a man in his late teens or twenties in good health. Some clones in this sample may be carry-over from other donors' samples.

As to this clone: The identical CDR3 is also encoded by other nucleotide sequences in the sample. The V gene is TRBV5-1, the J gene TRBJ2-5; no definite D call. The CDR3 length is 14 residues. V was shortened by 0 bases and J by 1 base, with 7 bases between the two germline ends. Looked up from germline, CDR1 is SGHRS and CDR2 is YFSETQ. CDR3 in amino acids: CASSLAQPQETQYF. In DNA, the CDR3 is TGCGCCAGCAGCTTGGCCCAGCCCCAAGAGACCCAGTACTTC.

V is TRBV28 and J is TRBJ2-3, with 11 bases lining up with TRBD2. V was pared by 3 bases and J by 3 bases, with 5 bases of the junction left unmatched. Germline lookup yields CDR1 MDHEN and CDR2 SYDVKM. This CDR3 is built from 16 residues. The CDR3 sequence is CASSFSGTSGTDTQYF. For the CDR3, the DNA is TGTGCCAGCAGTTTTTCCGGGACTAGCGGAACAGATACGCAGTATTTT.

The rearrangement uses TRBV4-2 and TRBJ2-1, with 7 positions matching TRBD1. Trimming removed 3 bases from V and 5 bases from J; junction bases left unmatched: 7. The CDR3 consists of 15 residues. Germline V gene sequence: CDR1 LGHNA, CDR2 YNFKEQ. The CDR3 nucleotides read TGTGCCAGCAGCCAGAGGGGGCTTGCGGACAATGAGCAGTTCTTC. This translates into CASSQRGLADNEQFF.

The DNA of the CDR3 is TGTGCCTGGGCCCACGAGGGGACCCAGTACTTC. It translates to CAWAHEGTQYF. The chain has TRBV30 and TRBJ2-5, with a possible D match to TRBD2 (5 bases). Germline lookup yields CDR1 GTSNPN and CDR2 SVGIG (reference sequence). The CDR3 is 11 amino acids. V lost 5 bases and J 7 bases, leaving 11 bases between the germline ends.

This sequence joins TRBV18 and TRBJ2-7; perhaps TRBD2 as D (5 bases). The germline CDR1 and CDR2 sequences are KGHSH and LQKENI. The CDR3 is 12 amino acids. Trimming cost V 1 base and J 7 bases, with 8 bases left between them. The CDR3 protein is CASSPRGEEQYF. DNA of the CDR3: TGTGCCAGCTCACCACGGGGAGAAGAGCAGTACTTC.

J is TRBJ2-1 and V is TRBV9; 7 bases are shared with TRBD2. CDR3 length equals 13 residues. Germline trimming cut 4 bases from V and 5 bases from J; bases unmatched to any gene: 3. Germline loops: CDR1 SGDLS, CDR2 YYNGEE. CDR3 coding DNA: TGTGCCAGCAGCAATCTAGCGGACAATGAGCAGTTCTTC. Its translation is CASSNLADNEQFF.

The CDR3 sequence is CASSFHVGANTGELFF. The CDR3 DNA follows: TGTGCCAGCAGCTTTCACGTCGGGGCCAACACCGGGGAGCTGTTTTTT. V and J are TRBV7-8 and TRBJ2-2; D could derive from TRBD1 or TRBD2 (5 bases each). The CDR3 is made up of 16 amino acids. CDR1 and CDR2 (germline): SGHVS, FQNEAQ. Trimming removed 3 bases from V and 2 bases from J, with 13 bases in between.

The chain couples TRBV1 to TRBJ2-7; the table's D call of TRBD1 was not tested on the DNA. TRBV1 is deemed a pseudogene. CDR3 size: 16 residues. The CDR3 sequence is CTSSQDRPGDAYEQYF. The CDR3 DNA reads as TGCACCAGCAGCCAAGATAGGCCAGGGGACGCCTACGAGCAGTACTTC.

The CDR3 spells CASSSLAVSYNEQFF. The DNA for the CDR3 is TGTGCCAGCAGCTCGCTAGCGGTGTCCTACAATGAGCAGTTCTTC. J is TRBJ2-1 and V is TRBV5-4, with 7 positions matching TRBD2. After removal of 3 bases from V and 1 base from J, the junction contained 4 bases not matched to a gene. CDR3 length: 15 amino acids. CDR1 and CDR2 from the germline V gene are SGHNT and YYREEE (reference sequence).

This chain joins TRBV21-1 and TRBJ1-1; the D segment call TRBD1 is taken from the table without a DNA check. TRBV21-1 is a known pseudogene. This CDR3 is built from 12 residues. The CDR3 region has the DNA TGTGCCAGCAGGACAGTGAACACTGAAGCTTTCTTT. Protein sequence: CASRTVNTEAFF.

This sequence joins TRBV7-9 and TRBJ2-7, with TRBD1 matching 8 bases. Per the germline V gene, CDR1 is SEHNR and CDR2 is FQNEAQ (reference sequence). The CDR3 sequence is 15 residues long. V lost 5 bases, J lost 1 base, and 7 bases stayed unmatched. The CDR3 reads CASSLKDRGSYEQYF. The CDR3, as DNA: TGTGCCAGCAGCCTCAAAGACAGGGGTTCCTACGAGCAGTACTTC. The full variable domain, rest sourced from reference TRBV7-9 and TRBJ2-7, is DTGVSQNPRHKITKRGQNVTFRCDPISEHNRLYWYRQTLGQGPEFLTYFQNEAQLEKSRLLSDRFSAERPKGSFSTLEIQRTEQGDSAMYLCASSLKDRGSYEQYFGPGTRLTVT.

CDR3 protein: CASSLGRPNTGELFF. The CDR3 DNA is TGTGCCAGCAGCCTGGGGAGGCCGAACACCGGGGAGCTGTTTTTT. The chain joins TRBV7-2 to TRBJ2-2, with TRBD2 as a possible D gene (6 bases). Trimming took off 5 bases at V and 0 bases at J, with 10 bases between the two ends. Germline loops: CDR1 SGHTA, CDR2 FQGNSA. The CDR3 runs to 15 residues.

Points on this clone: The conserved final phenylalanine or tryptophan is absent from the CDR3, which likely points to a read error. The gene calls are TRBV7-2 and TRBJ1-2; no definite D call. This CDR3 has 15 residues. V shed 5 bases and J shed 2 bases, with 15 bases lying between them. Germline loops: CDR1 SGHTA, CDR2 FQGNSA. For the CDR3, the DNA is TGTGCCAGCAGCAGTGACACCCGCCACAACTATGGCTACACCCTC. Its protein is CASSSDTRHNYGYTL.

CDR3 in amino acids: CASSPRGLKYNEQFF. The CDR3 region has the DNA TGTGCCAGCAGCCCCAGGGGGCTAAAATACAATGAGCAGTTCTTC. The chain recombines TRBV5-6 with TRBJ2-1; 8 positions match TRBD1. The CDR3 spans 15 residues. The trim removed 4 bases at V and 4 bases at J, leaving 7 bases unmatched. Germline V lookup: CDR1 SGHDT, CDR2 YYEEEE.

The chain carries TRBV7-9 and TRBJ2-1; 7 bases align to TRBD2. The CDR3 covers 15 residues. Germline V gene lookup returns CDR1 SEHNR and CDR2 FQNEAQ (reference sequence). V was clipped by 0 bases and J by 9 bases; unmatched bases: 8. The CDR3 bases are TGTGCCAGCAGCTTAGCGGGAGGGGCTCGGGGTGAGCAGTTCTTC. Its protein is CASSLAGGARGEQFF.

Many counts were recorded for this clone. The genes are TRBV2 and TRBJ2-7; either TRBD1 or TRBD2 may fit D (5 bases each). The CDR3 runs to 14 residues. V was shortened by 10 bases and J by 2 bases, with 18 bases between the two germline ends. The germline gives CDR1 SNHLY, CDR2 FYNNEI. The chain's CDR3 is CANKPNGGAYEQYF. Here the CDR3 DNA reads TGTGCCAACAAACCCAATGGGGGAGCCTACGAGCAGTACTTC. Full variable domain (missing parts from reference TRBV2 and TRBJ2-7): EPEVTQTPSHQVTQMGQEVILRCVPISNHLYFYWYRQILGQKVEFLVSFYNNEISEKSEIFDDQFSVERPDGSNFTLKIRSTKLEDSAMYFCANKPNGGAYEQYFGPGTRLTVT.

The chain is built from TRBV11-3 and TRBJ2-1; D is possibly TRBD2 (5 bases). This CDR3 region has 15 residues. Deletions cut 4 bases from V and 3 bases from J, with 13 bases between. In germline, CDR1 is SGHNT, CDR2 YENEEA. CDR3 nucleotides: TGTGCCAGCAGCTCTGGTCGGGAAAACTACAATGAGCAGTTCTTC. It is translated as CASSSGRENYNEQFF.

CDR3 DNA sequence: TGTGCCAGTTGGGGACAAAACAGGGAAAAACTGTTTTTT. The encoded protein is CASWGQNREKLFF. The genes are TRBV6-1 and TRBJ1-4; D may be TRBD1 (6 bases). Looked up from germline, CDR1 is MNHNS and CDR2 is SASEGT. The V gene lost 9 bases and the J gene lost 8 bases, with 16 bases spanning the gap. There are 13 residues in the CDR3.

The V and J genes are TRBV1 and TRBJ2-3. TRBV1 is a pseudogene segment. The CDR3 has 16 residues. Here the CDR3 reads CTSSDLKEQLTDTQYF. DNA of the CDR3: TGCACCAGCAGCGACCTTAAAGAGCAACTCACAGATACGCAGTATTTT.

This clone was counted a few times. This chain uses TRBV9 with TRBJ1-2; 7 bases match TRBD1. Losses at the gene ends were 3 bases for V and 4 bases for J; bases not matched to a gene: 6. The CDR3 runs to 14 residues. The germline gives CDR1 SGDLS, CDR2 YYNGEE. This chain's CDR3 is CASSAGTDGYGYTF. Here the CDR3 DNA reads TGTGCCAGCAGCGCCGGGACAGATGGCTATGGCTACACCTTC.